This T cell receptor beta chain was captured by sequencing in a study of beta chain features in type 1 diabetes. All of the isolated RNA was reverse transcribed, so expressed TCRB transcripts were sequenced. The repertoire was sequenced with immunoSEQ multiplex PCR; TCRdb's copy has only in-frame clones and lacks some. The table records approximately 160,000 clones, less than 9.5% of them present only once. This CDR3 has 12 residues. The germline gives CDR1 SGHRS, CDR2 YFSETQ. The ends were cut back, 2 bases at V and 3 bases at J, with 5 bases in the middle. Blood was drawn once from each donor into heparinised tubes. The draws averaged about 110 mL.

The sequencing input was central memory CD4+ T cells from blood. The chain carries TRBV5-1 and TRBJ1-1; D remains ambiguous. This TCR came from a young woman in good health. CDR3 loop: CASSFSDTEAFF. In nucleotides, the CDR3 is TGCGCCAGCAGCTTTTCAGACACTGAAGCTTTCTTT. Combining the CDR3 with reference TRBV5-1 and TRBJ1-1 gives the whole variable domain KAGVTQTPRYLIKTRGQQVTLSCSPISGHRSVSWYQQTPGQGLQFLFEYFSETQRNKGNFPGRFSGRQFSNSRSEMNVSTLELGDSALYLCASSFSDTEAFFGQGTRLTVV.